This T cell receptor (beta chain) stems from a study of post-analysis software for immune sequencing data. About the study: Patients with relapsing-remitting, secondary progressive and progressive-relapsing multiple sclerosis courses were all represented. Study results and caveats: In patients, TRBV5-6, TRBV5-1 and TRBV20-1 belonged to roughly five TRBV segments found more frequently than in controls.

The table lists this clonotype with a few counts. Antigen unknown. Trimming took 6 bases from V and 4 from J; bases not matched to a gene: 4. The CDR3 totals 12 residues. CDR1 and CDR2 (germline): DFQATT, SNEGSKA (reference sequence). Prepared libraries of TCR beta cDNA carried unique molecular identifiers. TCRdb itself ran the PCR reads through MiXCR, one entry per CDR3 protein. The sample has around 400,000 distinct CDR3 sequences; approximately 42% are singletons. This receptor was identified in a girl aged 2 to 10 with multiple sclerosis. V is TRBV20-1 and J is TRBJ2-3, with 7 bases matching TRBD1. Source material: blood. The CDR3 here is CSATTGPDTQYF. CDR3 DNA sequence: TGCAGTGCCACGACAGGGCCAGATACGCAGTATTTT.